This TCR beta chain stems from a study of blood T cell repertoires in COVID-19. Study-level background: There were acute and convalescent COVID-19 samples, and they came from the United States, Italy and Spain. From T cells, B-cell-depleted T cells, or PBMCs came the material, which was cDNA or gDNA.

The CDR3 is 12 residues long. The V and J ends lost 0 bases and 4 bases respectively, with 3 bases between them. Original handling: Amplification from reference gene primers served as the basis for estimated nucleated cell counts. This table comes from immunoSEQ multiplex PCR, and its TCRdb copy is limited to in-frame clones, with some not included. V, J and clone size reflect that table, while D and trimming were determined from the DNA. The profile covers about 15,000 clones, with roughly 84% appearing a single time and about 9.8% taken by the ten largest. This sequence originates from a human donor in a cohort sampled during active COVID-19. The V and J genes are TRBV12-3 or TRBV12-4 and TRBJ1-1; no clear D gene. Material for sequencing was peripheral blood. The CDR3 is CASSLASTEAFF. For the CDR3, the DNA is TGTGCCAGCAGTTTAGCCAGCACTGAAGCTTTCTTT.